This passage covers 17 T cell receptor beta chains from one sample sequenced in a study of PD-1 blockade in classical Hodgkin lymphoma. Every patient had relapsed following autologous stem cell transplantation, and cohorts differed in brentuximab vedotin exposure. TCRdb's copy holds only in-frame clones and misses some; the assay was immunoSEQ multiplex PCR. The sample lists more than 25,000 clones, 80% to 90% occurring once. The starting material was peripheral blood mononuclear cells (PBMCs), obtained at baseline. The source of these receptors is a human donor with classical Hodgkin lymphoma.

Only one count was recorded for this clone. V is TRBV7-2 and J is TRBJ2-1; D possibly corresponds to TRBD1 (5 bases). The germline V gene has CDR1 SGHTA and CDR2 FQGNSA. The CDR3 runs to 12 residues. The germline V and J ends were trimmed by 4 bases and 7 bases, with 8 bases remaining between them. CDR3 amino acids: CASSSRQNEQFF. CDR3 DNA: TGTGCCAGCAGCTCCCGACAGAATGAGCAGTTCTTC.

This chain joins TRBV5-1 and TRBJ2-3; TRBD2 matches at 9 bases. The CDR3 loop spans 16 amino acids. The V and J ends lost 0 bases and 1 base, in that order; junction bases with no gene match: 3. Germline V gene lookup returns CDR1 SGHRS and CDR2 YFSETQ. DNA for the CDR3: TGCGCCAGCAGCTTGGGAGCTAGCGGGGGCACAGATACGCAGTATTTT. This translates into CASSLGASGGTDTQYF.

This clone appeared a single time. The chain has TRBV27 and TRBJ2-7; 8 bases fit TRBD1. The junction had 6 bases not matched to a gene; V was cut back by 6 bases and J by 5 bases. Germline CDR1 MNHEY, CDR2 SMNVEV (reference sequence). The CDR3 length is 13 residues. CDR3 in amino acids: CASRDRGLNEQYF. For the CDR3, the DNA is TGTGCCAGCAGAGACAGGGGTCTCAACGAGCAGTACTTC.

The chain joins TRBV29-1 to TRBJ2-7, with no clear D. The length of the CDR3 is 14 residues. Trimming stripped 6 bases from V and 0 bases from J, with 15 bases between. CDR1 and CDR2 (germline): SQVTM, ANQGSEA. CDR3 bases: TGCAGCGTCCGGAGAGGCGATAGCTCCTACGAGCAGTACTTC. This codes for CSVRRGDSSYEQYF.

The rearrangement links TRBV6-6 to TRBJ1-2, with 7 bases lining up with TRBD1. Germline values: CDR1 MNHNY, CDR2 SVGAGI (reference sequence). V lost 3 bases to trimming and J lost 5 bases; unmatched junction nucleotides: 9. The CDR3 consists of 15 residues. The CDR3 DNA is TGTGCCAGCAGTTATCTGCCAGGGGGAGGGTATGGCTACACCTTC. This codes for CASSYLPGGGYGYTF.

Of note for this clone: A read error may produce the germline difference seen at one junction end. The same CDR3 arises from other DNA sequences in this sample as well. The rearrangement joins TRBV9 to TRBJ1-2, with D unresolved. The CDR3 runs 12 residues. Germline V lookup: CDR1 SGDLS, CDR2 YYNGEE. The CDR3 here is CASSVGDYGYTF. The CDR3 nucleotides read TGCGCCAGCAGCGTAGGAGACTATGGCTACACCTTC.

The chain carries TRBV5-1 and TRBJ2-5; no definite D call. Germline V gives CDR1 SGHRS, CDR2 YFSETQ. Trimming cost V 0 bases and J 4 bases, with 7 bases left between them. The CDR3 length is 13 residues. The CDR3 here is CASSLVFRETQYF. In DNA form, the CDR3 reads TGCGCCAGCAGCTTGGTCTTCCGAGAGACCCAGTACTTC. Complete variable domain (other parts from reference TRBV5-1 and TRBJ2-5): KAGVTQTPRYLIKTRGQQVTLSCSPISGHRSVSWYQQTPGQGLQFLFEYFSETQRNKGNFPGRFSGRQFSNSRSEMNVSTLELGDSALYLCASSLVFRETQYFGPGTRLLVL.

This chain connects TRBV10-3 to TRBJ2-7, with 11 nucleotides matching TRBD2. J lost 1 base, V lost 4 bases, and 3 bases had no gene match. This CDR3 is built from 15 residues. The germline CDR1 and CDR2 sequences are ENHRY and SYGVKD. CDR3 nucleotide sequence: TGTGCCATCAGTGGAACTAGCGGGGGATCCTACGAGCAGTACTTC. Translation: CAISGTSGGSYEQYF.

The V call is TRBV4-2, the J call TRBJ2-7; 8 positions match TRBD2. Germline V CDR1 and CDR2: LGHNA, YNFKEQ. With 0 bases clipped from V and 2 bases from J, the junction kept 3 bases outside the gene matches. This CDR3 is 15 amino acids long. This CDR3 reads CASSQDSGAPYEQYF. As DNA, the CDR3 is TGTGCCAGCAGCCAAGATAGCGGGGCCCCCTACGAGCAGTACTTC.

The chain joins TRBV7-9 to TRBJ2-5; D perhaps matches TRBD1 (5 bases). This CDR3 is built from 15 residues. Between the trimmed V and J ends, which lost 3 bases and 3 bases, there was a span of 14 bases. Germline CDR1 SEHNR, CDR2 FQNEAQ (reference sequence). The DNA for the CDR3 is TGTGCCAGCAGCTTCCAGAGGACACGAGAAGAGACCCAGTACTTC. Residues: CASSFQRTREETQYF.

The chain has TRBV5-1 and TRBJ1-1; D is ambiguous. CDR1 is SGHRS and CDR2 is YFSETQ in the germline V gene. The CDR3 runs 15 residues. V lost 0 bases to trimming and J lost 1 base, with 10 bases between them. As DNA, the CDR3 is TGCGCCAGCAGCTTGGCCCCAGCTCAGAACACTGAAGCTTTCTTT. Amino acid sequence: CASSLAPAQNTEAFF.

This clone was picked up a small number of times. V is TRBV7-9 and J is TRBJ1-4, with D tentatively TRBD1 (5 bases). V was cut by 4 bases and J by 0 bases, with 9 bases left in between. From germline, CDR1 is SEHNR and CDR2 FQNEAQ (reference sequence). The CDR3 extends over 15 amino acids. The CDR3 spells CASSSGRATNEKLFF. CDR3 bases: TGTGCCAGCAGCTCGGGACGGGCAACTAATGAAAAACTGTTTTTT.

This clone was seen only a few times. This sequence joins TRBV5-1 and TRBJ1-4, with D tentatively TRBD1 (6 bases). V lost 8 bases, J lost 10 bases, and 27 bases lay in between. This CDR3 is 16 amino acids long. Germline CDR1 is SGHRS and CDR2 is YFSETQ. The CDR3 here is CARPNRQAESFGKLFF. As DNA, the CDR3 is TGCGCCAGACCAAACCGACAGGCTGAGTCGTTTGGAAAACTGTTTTTT.

The rearrangement joins TRBV5-1 to TRBJ2-5, with 8 bases that match TRBD1. CDR3 length: 13 residues. The V gene's germline CDR1 is SGHRS and CDR2 YFSETQ. Unmatched junction bases numbered 5, after V lost 8 bases and J lost 2 bases. CDR3 amino acids: CASTYRGQETQYF. CDR3 DNA sequence: TGCGCCAGTACATACAGGGGGCAAGAGACCCAGTACTTC. Using reference TRBV5-1 and TRBJ2-5 for the parts outside the CDR3, the full variable domain is KAGVTQTPRYLIKTRGQQVTLSCSPISGHRSVSWYQQTPGQGLQFLFEYFSETQRNKGNFPGRFSGRQFSNSRSEMNVSTLELGDSALYLCASTYRGQETQYFGPGTRLLVL.

The V call is TRBV13, the J call TRBJ1-2; 7 bases map to TRBD1. This CDR3 is 16 amino acids long. The germline gives CDR1 PRHDT, CDR2 FYEKMQ (reference sequence). V dropped 0 bases and J dropped 2; count of bases not matched to a gene: 6. The CDR3 DNA reads TGTGCCAGCAGCTTAGGTTCTGGAGGGGGCAACTATGGCTACACCTTC. This codes for CASSLGSGGGNYGYTF. The whole variable domain, filled in from reference TRBV13 and TRBJ1-2, reads AAGVIQSPRHLIKEKRETATLKCYPIPRHDTVYWYQQGPGQDPQFLISFYEKMQSDKGSIPDRFSAQQFSDYHSELNMSSLELGDSALYFCASSLGSGGGNYGYTFGSGTRLTVV.

The chain carries TRBV2 and TRBJ1-2, with TRBD1 matching over 7 bases. The CDR3 is made up of 14 amino acids. Germline lookup yields CDR1 SNHLY and CDR2 FYNNEI. J gave up 5 bases and V 4 bases, and 7 bases lay outside the gene matches. CDR3 nucleotide sequence: TGTGCCAGCAGTGCCCAGGGGGTAGGGTATGGCTACACCTTC. Its protein product is CASSAQGVGYGYTF.

In DNA form, the CDR3 reads TGTGCCAGCGGATCCCTTAACGAGCAGTTCTTC. The encoded protein is CASGSLNEQFF. The chain links TRBV11-2 to TRBJ2-1; D ambiguous. The CDR3 covers 11 residues. Germline CDR1 is SGHAT and CDR2 is FQNNGV. V was cut by 8 bases and J by 10 bases, with 12 bases left in between.